This T cell receptor (beta chain) was captured by sequencing in a study of blood T cell repertoires in COVID-19. Study as a whole: Material from acute and convalescent COVID-19 was sourced from the United States, Italy and Spain. Nucleic acid was either cDNA or gDNA, and it came from T cells, B-cell-depleted T cells, or PBMCs.

Methods used by the authors: Estimation of nucleated cell counts was performed using reference gene primer amplification. Repertoires were generated with immunoSEQ multiplex PCR, while TCRdb's copy carries only in-frame clones and drops some. V and J calls and clone size are those listed in that table; D and trimming were worked out from the DNA. The sample contains tens of thousands of clones, about nine tenths of which appear only once. This CDR3 has 16 residues. Germline V lookup: CDR1 SQVTM, CDR2 ANQGSEA. V dropped 1 base and J dropped 4; count of bases not matched to a gene: 8. This chain uses TRBV29-1 with TRBJ2-2, with 8 bases matching TRBD1. Sample: peripheral blood. This receptor was obtained from a woman between 50 and 59 years old with active or convalescent COVID-19. This CDR3 reads CSVEGLQGAGTGELFF. The CDR3 DNA follows: TGCAGCGTTGAAGGTCTCCAGGGGGCTGGCACCGGGGAGCTGTTTTTT.